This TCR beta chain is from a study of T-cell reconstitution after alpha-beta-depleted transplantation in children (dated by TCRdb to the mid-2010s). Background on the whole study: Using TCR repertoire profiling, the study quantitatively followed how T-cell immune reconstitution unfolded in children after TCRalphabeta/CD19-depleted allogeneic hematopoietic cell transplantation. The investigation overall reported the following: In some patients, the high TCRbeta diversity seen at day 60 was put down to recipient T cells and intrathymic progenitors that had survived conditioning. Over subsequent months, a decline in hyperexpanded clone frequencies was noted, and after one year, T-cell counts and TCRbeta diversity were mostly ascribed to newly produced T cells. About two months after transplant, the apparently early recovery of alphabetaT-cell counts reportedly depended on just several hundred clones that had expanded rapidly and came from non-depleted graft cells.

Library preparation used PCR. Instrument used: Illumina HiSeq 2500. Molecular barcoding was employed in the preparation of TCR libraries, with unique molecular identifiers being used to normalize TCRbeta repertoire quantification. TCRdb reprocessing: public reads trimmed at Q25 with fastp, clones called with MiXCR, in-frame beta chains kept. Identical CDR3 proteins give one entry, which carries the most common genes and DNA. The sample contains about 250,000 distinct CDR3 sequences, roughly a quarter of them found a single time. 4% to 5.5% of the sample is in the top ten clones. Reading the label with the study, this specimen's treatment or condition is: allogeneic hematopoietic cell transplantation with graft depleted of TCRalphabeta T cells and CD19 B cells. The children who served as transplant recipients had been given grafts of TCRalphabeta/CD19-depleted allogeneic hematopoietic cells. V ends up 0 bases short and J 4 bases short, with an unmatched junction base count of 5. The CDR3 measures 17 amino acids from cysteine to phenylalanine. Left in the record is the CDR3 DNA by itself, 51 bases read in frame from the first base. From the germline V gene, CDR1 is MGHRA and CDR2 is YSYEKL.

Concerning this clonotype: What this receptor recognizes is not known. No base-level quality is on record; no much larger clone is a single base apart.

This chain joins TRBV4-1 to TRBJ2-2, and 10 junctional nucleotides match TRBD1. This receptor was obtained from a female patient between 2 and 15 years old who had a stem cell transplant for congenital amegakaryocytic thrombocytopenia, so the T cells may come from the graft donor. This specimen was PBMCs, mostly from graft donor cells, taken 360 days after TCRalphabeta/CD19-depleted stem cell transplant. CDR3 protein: CASSQDRDRGVTGELFF. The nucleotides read TGCGCCAGCAGCCAAGACCGGGACAGGGGAGTCACCGGGGAGCTGTTTTTT.